A single sample is the source of the 6 T cell receptor beta chains below, sequenced in a study of cytomegalovirus exposure and HLA in healthy donors. It was with 60 Vbeta and 13 Jbeta primers that the PCR ran. TCRdb's table, derived via immunoSEQ multiplex PCR, lists solely in-frame clones and lacks some. The sample carries 150,000 to 160,000 clones, 60% to 85% recorded once. Sequencing was carried out using PBMCs. These receptors all stem from a woman between 40 and 50 years old in good health and CMV-seronegative.

The chain joins TRBV19 to TRBJ1-3; D gene ambiguous. V gave up 1 base and J gave up 7 bases, with 8 bases separating them. Germline V gene data show CDR1 as LNHDA and CDR2 as SQIVND (reference sequence). The CDR3 totals 13 residues. The CDR3 nucleotides are TGTGCCAGTAGTATAGCCCCGGGGAACACCATATATTTT. Protein: CASSIAPGNTIYF.

The V call is TRBV6-5, the J call TRBJ2-1; 8 bases match TRBD1. V shed 5 bases, J shed 6 bases, and the junction held 9 bases outside the gene matches. The CDR3 length is 15 residues. CDR1 is MNHEY, CDR2 SVGAGI, per germline. The CDR3 sequence: CASSPGTGVTNEQFF. Here the CDR3 DNA reads TGTGCCAGCAGTCCCGGGACAGGAGTAACCAATGAGCAGTTCTTC.

The chain joins TRBV11-2 to TRBJ1-1, with 12 bases fitting TRBD1. The CDR3 totals 16 residues. V shed 5 bases, J shed 7 bases, and the junction held 11 bases outside the gene matches. Germline V gives CDR1 SGHAT, CDR2 FQNNGV. The CDR3 sequence is CASSPRGTGGSDEAFF. CDR3 in DNA: TGTGCCAGCAGCCCCAGGGGGACAGGGGGCTCGGATGAAGCTTTCTTT.

The chain carries TRBV28 and TRBJ1-1, with D possibly matching TRBD1 (5 bases). The CDR3 covers 14 residues. V was trimmed by 5 bases and J by 6 bases, leaving 16 bases between them. CDR1 is MDHEN and CDR2 is SYDVKM in the germline V gene. CDR3 DNA: TGTGCCAGCAGTCCGGGGGACGGAGACCCTGAAGCTTTCTTT. Translation gives CASSPGDGDPEAFF.

This chain joins TRBV28 and TRBJ2-1; 7 bases are a match to TRBD2. Germline-derived CDR1 and CDR2 are MDHEN and SYDVKM. This CDR3 has 14 residues. V shed 0 bases and J 6 bases; nucleotides not matched to a gene: 2. The CDR3 protein is CASSLWSGANEQFF. The CDR3 region has the DNA TGTGCCAGCAGTTTATGGAGCGGGGCCAATGAGCAGTTCTTC.

The V call is TRBV5-1, the J call TRBJ2-7, with D perhaps TRBD2 (6 bases). V was trimmed by 4 bases and J by 6 bases, leaving 17 bases between them. This CDR3 comprises 14 residues. Germline V gene lookup returns CDR1 SGHRS and CDR2 YFSETQ. This chain's CDR3 is CASSRGDSKGEQYF. The CDR3 nucleotides read TGCGCCAGCAGCCGCGGGGACTCAAAAGGCGAGCAGTACTTC.